The sequence of this T cell receptor beta chain was determined in a study of cytomegalovirus exposure and HLA in healthy donors. Overall study context: Earlier findings included roughly 120 million unique TCR beta sequences obtained from 150 million to 200 million T cells. About 85 million unique TCRs from HLA-typed donors were held in an early release of data. Study-level points and caveats: Common viral pathogens were later found to be apparently linked to several of the most significant clusters. For most TCR beta V segments, an earlier analysis put the productive rate at about 90% or about 30% of the time.

Concerning this clone: Its cognate antigen is unknown.

Primers for the PCR totalled 60 Vbeta and 13 Jbeta. Generated by immunoSEQ multiplex PCR, the TCRdb table keeps only in-frame clones and is missing some. This sample yields approximately 120,000 clones, of which roughly 76% are seen a single time; around 13% belongs to the top ten. V was shortened by 5 bases and J by 4 bases, with 14 bases between the two germline ends. CDR1 LNHDA and CDR2 SQIVND come from the germline V gene (reference sequence). The CDR3 has 14 amino acids. The rearrangement uses TRBV19 and TRBJ1-1; TRBD1 might be the D (6 bases). The clonotype originates from a woman aged 55-70 years in good health and CMV-seropositive. The sample comprised PBMCs. The DNA for the CDR3 is TGTGCCAGTAGTGAGGGGGGGGTGAGCACTGAAGCTTTCTTT. Residues: CASSEGGVSTEAFF.